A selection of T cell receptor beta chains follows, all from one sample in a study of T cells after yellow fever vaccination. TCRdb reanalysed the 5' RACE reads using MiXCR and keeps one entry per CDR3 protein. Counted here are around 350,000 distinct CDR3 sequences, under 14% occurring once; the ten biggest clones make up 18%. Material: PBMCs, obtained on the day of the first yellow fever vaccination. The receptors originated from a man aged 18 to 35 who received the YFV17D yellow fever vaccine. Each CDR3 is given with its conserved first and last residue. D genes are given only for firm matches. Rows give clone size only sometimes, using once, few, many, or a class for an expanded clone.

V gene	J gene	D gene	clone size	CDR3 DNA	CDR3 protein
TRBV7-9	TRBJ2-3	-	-	TGTGCCAGCAGCCACAGGGGACTAGGGGCAGATACGCAGTATTTT	CASSHRGLGADTQYF
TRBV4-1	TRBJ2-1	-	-	TGCGCCAGCAGCCAACTCTGGGAGCGGAATGAGCAGTTCTTC	CASSQLWERNEQFF
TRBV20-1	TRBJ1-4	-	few	TGCAGTGCTGTAGGAGGGGAAAAACTGTTTTTT	CSAVGGEKLFF
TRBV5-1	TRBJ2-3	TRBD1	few	TGCGCCAGCAGCTGGCGGACAGGGACAGATACGCAGTATTTT	CASSWRTGTDTQYF
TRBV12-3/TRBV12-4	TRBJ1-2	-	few	TGTGCCAGCAGTTCCAAGGACCGTATGAGAAACTATGGCTACACCTTC	CASSSKDRMRNYGYTF
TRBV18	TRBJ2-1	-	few	TGTGCCAGCTCACCACGACTGGACTCCTACAATGAGCAGTTCTTC	CASSPRLDSYNEQFF
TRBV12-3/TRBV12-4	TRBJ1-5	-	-	TGTGCCAGCAGTTTTGACCCCCAGGCAGGGGCAGGACAGCCCCAGCATTTT	CASSFDPQAGAGQPQHF
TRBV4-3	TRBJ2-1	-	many	TGCGCCAGCAGCCAAGATGGGGTCAGCTGGGAGTACAATGAGCAGTTCTTC	CASSQDGVSWEYNEQFF
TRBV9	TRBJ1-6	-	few	TGTGCCAGCAGCGTAGGGGGGCTAGTTTCACCCCTCCACTTT	CASSVGGLVSPLHF
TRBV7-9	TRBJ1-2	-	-	TGTGCCAGCAGCCCTCAGGGATTCGGCTACACCTTC	CASSPQGFGYTF
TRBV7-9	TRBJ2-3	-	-	TGTGCCAGCAGCCCCAGCAGTTTTGATACGCAGTATTTT	CASSPSSFDTQYF
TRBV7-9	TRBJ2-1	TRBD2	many	TGTGCCAGCGGGGGGGCCTACAATGAGCAGTTCTTC	CASGGAYNEQFF
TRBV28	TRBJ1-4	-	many	TGTGCCAGCAGTCTGGGGGGTGCCTATGAAAAACTGTTTTTT	CASSLGGAYEKLFF
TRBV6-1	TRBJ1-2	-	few	TGTGCCAGCAGTGAAGTTACGACGGACTATGGCTACACCTTC	CASSEVTTDYGYTF
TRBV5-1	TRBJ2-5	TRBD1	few	TGCGCCAGCAGCCCTATCCGGGACAGAGAAGAGACCCAGTACTTC	CASSPIRDREETQYF
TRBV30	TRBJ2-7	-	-	TGTGCCTGGAGTCGGATCAGGGAGCAGTACTTC	CAWSRIREQYF
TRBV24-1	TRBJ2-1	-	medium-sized	TGTGCCACCCGGGGCCGGAATGTTAGCTCCTACAATGAGCAGTTCTTC	CATRGRNVSSYNEQFF
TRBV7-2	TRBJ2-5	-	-	TGTGCCAGCAGCTTAGGGGGGGGCCACTTTGAGACCCAGTACTTC	CASSLGGGHFETQYF
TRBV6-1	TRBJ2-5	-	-	TGTGCCAGCTCTGCGGTCCCCTCAGAGACCCAGTACTTC	CASSAVPSETQYF
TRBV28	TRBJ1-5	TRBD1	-	TGTGCCAGCGGAGGACAGGGAGTTGTTCAGCCCCAGCATTTT	CASGGQGVVQPQHF
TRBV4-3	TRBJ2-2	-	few	TGCGCCAGCAGCCAAGATGGCACCGGGGAGCTGTTTTTT	CASSQDGTGELFF
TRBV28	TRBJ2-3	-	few	TGTGCCAGCAGTTTAACAGGACGGGGGACAAGTGATACGCAGTATTTT	CASSLTGRGTSDTQYF
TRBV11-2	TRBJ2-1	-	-	TGTGCCAGCAGCGGCGGGCCAGCACCCTACAATGAGCAGTTCTTC	CASSGGPAPYNEQFF
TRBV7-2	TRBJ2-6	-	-	TGTGCCAGCAGCCCACGACAGAGTGGGGCCAACGTCCTGACTTTC	CASSPRQSGANVLTF
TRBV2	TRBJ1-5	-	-	TGTGCCAGCAGTGACTCCCCGGCGGGCAATCAGCCCCAGCATTTT	CASSDSPAGNQPQHF
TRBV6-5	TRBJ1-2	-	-	TGTGCCAGCAGCCCAGCCGACGGGGGCTACACCTTC	CASSPADGGYTF
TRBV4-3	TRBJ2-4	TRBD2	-	TGCGCCAGCAGCCAAGAAAAAGCGGGGAGGCGGTACTTC	CASSQEKAGRRYF
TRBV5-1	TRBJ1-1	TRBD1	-	TGCGCCAGCAGCATACAGGGGGTGAACACTGAAGCTTTCTTT	CASSIQGVNTEAFF
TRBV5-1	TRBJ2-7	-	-	TGCGCCAGCAGCTTGGTTCCGGCGGGCCCCTACGAGCAGTACTTC	CASSLVPAGPYEQYF
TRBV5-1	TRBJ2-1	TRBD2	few	TGCGCCAGCAGCTTGGGGCTAGCGGCTGACAATGAGCAGTTCTTC	CASSLGLAADNEQFF
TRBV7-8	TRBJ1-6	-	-	TGTGCCAGCAGCTTAGCGGAGGCTCTCGGGGGTTCACCCCTCCACTTT	CASSLAEALGGSPLHF
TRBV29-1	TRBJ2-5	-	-	TGCAGCGTTGAAGGGGACTACCAAGAGACCCAGTACTTC	CSVEGDYQETQYF
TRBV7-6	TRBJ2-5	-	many	TGTGCCAGCAGCTCGCCCCCCGACGGGACCGGGGAGACCCAGTACTTC	CASSSPPDGTGETQYF
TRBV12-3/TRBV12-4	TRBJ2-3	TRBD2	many	TGTGCCAGCAGTTCTTTTGACCCTTGGGGGGGGACTCAAGATACGCAGTATTTT	CASSSFDPWGGTQDTQYF
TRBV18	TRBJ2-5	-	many	TGTGCCAGCTCCACTCCGGGGTCCCAAGAGACCCAGTACTTC	CASSTPGSQETQYF
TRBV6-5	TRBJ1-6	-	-	TGTGCCAGCAGTTACTCGCGACAGCGGTCACCCCTCCACTTT	CASSYSRQRSPLHF
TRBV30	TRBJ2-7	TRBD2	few	TGTGCCTGGACGGGGGGGGGAACTGGCGAGCAGTACTTC	CAWTGGGTGEQYF
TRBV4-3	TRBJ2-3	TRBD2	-	TGCGCCAGCAGCCAAGATAGAACTAGCGGGGGGGCCAAAGAAGATACGCAGTATTTT	CASSQDRTSGGAKEDTQYF
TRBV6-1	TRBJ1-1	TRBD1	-	TGTGCCAGCAGTGAGACAGGGGCGGCCACTGAAGCTTTCTTT	CASSETGAATEAFF
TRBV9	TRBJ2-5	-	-	TGTGCCAGCAGCGTGGTATCCGGCCCTTCAGAGACCCAGTACTTC	CASSVVSGPSETQYF
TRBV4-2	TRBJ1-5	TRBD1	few	TGTGCCAGCAGCGTATCATCCAGGGGGATCAGCAATCAGCCCCAGCATTTT	CASSVSSRGISNQPQHF